Listed here are 15 T cell receptor beta chains from one sample, sequenced in a study of metastatic and nonmetastatic thyroid tumors. TCRdb re-called clones via MiXCR from the PCR reads. The table lists 20,000 or so clones, about a quarter of them singletons. Treatment of any kind had been given to no patient before thyroid surgery. The sample taken for sequencing was blood. These TCRs come from a female donor with papillary thyroid cancer or a benign thyroid nodule (not recorded which). Some clones in this sample may be carry-over from other donors' samples.

This clone was detected many times. Mismatch with germline at one junction end may stem from a read error. The V gene is TRBV18, the J gene TRBJ1-1, with a weak D call TRBD1 (5 bases). The CDR3 runs 14 residues. Per germline, CDR1 KGHSH and CDR2 LQKENI. CDR3: CASSPKGTDTKAFF. CDR3 coding DNA: TGTGCCAGCTCACCGAAGGGGACTGACACTAAAGCTTTCTTT.

The CDR3 loop is CASSTGKLTGELFF. In DNA form, the CDR3 reads TGTGCCAGCAGCACCGGGAAACTCACCGGGGAGCTGTTTTTT. The chain is built from TRBV7-2 and TRBJ2-2, with D possibly being TRBD2 (5 bases). This CDR3 is 14 amino acids long. V lost 5 bases to trimming and J lost 4 bases, with 11 bases between them. CDR1 SGHTA and CDR2 FQGNSA come from the germline V gene.

About this clone itself: A read error may explain this, as a much larger clone is one base away. The chain recombines TRBV16 with TRBJ2-3, with D perhaps given as TRBD1 or TRBD2 (5 bases each). The CDR3 loop spans 16 amino acids. Looked up from germline, CDR1 is KGHSY and CDR2 is FQNENV. CDR3 residues: CASIQHWDVSTDTQYF. CDR3 nucleotides: TGTGCCAGCATCCAACATTGGGACGTAAGCACAGATACGCAGTATTTT. Variable domain in full (rest from reference TRBV16 and TRBJ2-3): GEEVAQTPKHLVRGEGQKAKLYCAPIKGHSYVFWYQQVLKNEFKFLISFQNENVFDETGMPKERFSAKCLPNSPCSLEIQATKLEDSAVYFCASIQHWDVSTDTQYFGPGTRLTVL.

About this clone: This may stem from a read error, because a much larger clone lies one nucleotide away. Different DNA sequences within this sample yield the same CDR3. V and J are TRBV6-2 or TRBV6-3 and TRBJ2-1; no clear D gene. Per the germline V gene, CDR1 is MNHEY and CDR2 is SVGEGT. V shed 4 bases and J shed 9 bases, with 10 bases lying between them. CDR3 size: 12 residues. CDR3 protein: CASSLSAGEQFF. The CDR3, as DNA: TGTGCCAGCAGTTTGTCCGCTGGTGAGCAGTTCTTC.

The rearrangement links TRBV6-2 or TRBV6-3 to TRBJ2-1; TRBD2 is a possible D gene (6 bases). The CDR3 sequence is 16 residues long. Germline V gives CDR1 MNHEY, CDR2 SVGEGT. V lost 5 bases to trimming and J lost 0 bases, with 14 bases between them. The CDR3 spells CASSPTSPDSYNEQFF. For the CDR3, the DNA is TGTGCCAGCAGTCCAACTAGCCCGGACTCCTACAATGAGCAGTTCTTC.

This rearrangement joins TRBV20-1 to TRBJ2-7; 8 bases fit TRBD2. The CDR3 contains 14 residues. The junction had 7 bases not matched to a gene; V was cut back by 2 bases and J by 4 bases. CDR1 is DFQATT, CDR2 SNEGSKA, per germline (reference sequence). Here the CDR3 DNA reads TGCAGTGCTAGACAACTAGCGGAGCCGTACGAGCAGTACTTC. Translating gives CSARQLAEPYEQYF.

This clone has only a few counts. The J gene is TRBJ2-7, the V gene TRBV20-1; 10 nucleotides line up with TRBD2. The V gene end was trimmed by 4 bases and the J gene end by 0 bases; junction bases not matched to a gene: 12. The CDR3 spans 17 residues. Germline V lookup: CDR1 DFQATT, CDR2 SNEGSKA (reference sequence). The CDR3 DNA reads TGCAGTGCTAACCCTGGGGGAGCGGGAGGGTCCTCCTACGAGCAGTACTTC. Residues: CSANPGGAGGSSYEQYF.

Of note for this clone: The junction shows a germline mismatch at one end, possibly a read error. The chain joins TRBV5-1 to TRBJ1-1; TRBD1 matches at 9 bases. This CDR3 comprises 16 residues. Germline CDR1 reads SGHRS; CDR2 reads YFSETQ. CDR3 in amino acids: CAISPTGQGSNTEAFF. The CDR3 region has the DNA TGCGCCATCAGCCCAACGGGACAGGGTTCGAACACTGAAGCTTTCTTT. Together with reference TRBV5-1 and TRBJ1-1, the CDR3 gives the full variable domain: KAGVTQTPRYLIKTRGQQVTLSCSPISGHRSVSWYQQTPGQGLQFLFEYFSETQRNKGNFPGRFSGRQFSNSRSEMNVSTLELGDSALYLCAISPTGQGSNTEAFFGQGTRLTVV.

By share of the sample, this clone is medium-sized (0.01 to 0.1%). The genes are TRBV20-1 and TRBJ2-3; the match to TRBD2 covers 9 bases. With V trimmed by 4 bases and J by 0 bases, 5 bases remained unmatched. CDR1 and CDR2 from the germline V gene are DFQATT and SNEGSKA (reference sequence). The CDR3 is 15 residues long. In DNA form, the CDR3 reads TGCAGTGCTACGGCGCGGGAGGGGAGCACAGATACGCAGTATTTT. This translates into CSATAREGSTDTQYF.

The chain has TRBV5-5 and TRBJ2-3; D is unresolved. CDR1 and CDR2 (germline): SGHKS, YYEKEE (reference sequence). Trimming took off 0 bases at V and 3 bases at J, with 5 bases between the two ends. The CDR3 consists of 13 residues. The CDR3 DNA follows: TGTGCCAGCAGCTTGGGGCTTACAGATACGCAGTATTTT. Translation: CASSLGLTDTQYF. Together with reference TRBV5-5 and TRBJ2-3, the CDR3 gives the full variable domain: DAGVTQSPTHLIKTRGQQVTLRCSPISGHKSVSWYQQVLGQGPQFIFQYYEKEERGRGNFPDRFSARQFPNYSSELNVNALLLGDSALYLCASSLGLTDTQYFGPGTRLTVL.

V gene TRBV6-2 or TRBV6-3 combines with J gene TRBJ2-7; D unclear. The CDR3 is 12 amino acids. Germline CDR1 MNHEY, CDR2 SVGEGT. V was pared by 4 bases and J by 3 bases, with 7 bases between. The CDR3 sequence: CASSSRLYEQYF. The CDR3 region has the DNA TGTGCCAGCAGTTCCCGACTCTACGAGCAGTACTTC.

This chain joins TRBV28 and TRBJ2-7; D is perhaps TRBD2 (6 bases). In germline, CDR1 is MDHEN, CDR2 SYDVKM. This CDR3 is built from 15 residues. Trimming left V 7 bases short and J 2 bases short, with 18 bases between. CDR3 nucleotide sequence: TGTGCCAGCAAATTGGGAGGAATAGCGACCTACGAGCAGTACTTC. This gives the protein CASKLGGIATYEQYF.

Notes on this clone: A read error may produce the germline difference seen at one junction end. This rearrangement joins TRBV7-6 to TRBJ2-2, with 7 bases fitting TRBD2. The CDR3 totals 16 residues. CDR1 and CDR2 from the germline V gene are SGHVS and FNYEAQ. The CDR3 loop is CASSRRLAPNTWELFF. Written as DNA, the CDR3 is TGTGCCAGCAGCCGCAGACTAGCTCCGAACACCTGGGAGCTGTTTTTT.

Many counts were recorded for this clone. One base away lies a much larger clone, so this may be a sequencing read error. V is TRBV20-1 and J is TRBJ2-1; 8 positions match TRBD2. Germline V gene data show CDR1 as DFQATT and CDR2 as SNEGSKA (reference sequence). This CDR3 spans 15 amino acids. CDR3 in amino acids: CSASPPREGLNEQLF. The CDR3 bases are TGCAGTGCTAGCCCCCCCCGGGAGGGCCTAAATGAGCAGCTCTTC.

This clone was seen repeatedly, ten times or more. The chain links TRBV3-1 to TRBJ2-2, with D perhaps TRBD1 or TRBD2 (6 bases each). Trimming took 8 bases from V and 6 from J, leaving 10 bases between them. Germline values: CDR1 LGHDT, CDR2 YNNKEL (reference sequence). This CDR3 contains 12 residues. CDR3 DNA sequence: TGTGCCAGCGAGAGGGGGGCCGGGGAGCTGTTTTTT. This codes for CASERGAGELFF.